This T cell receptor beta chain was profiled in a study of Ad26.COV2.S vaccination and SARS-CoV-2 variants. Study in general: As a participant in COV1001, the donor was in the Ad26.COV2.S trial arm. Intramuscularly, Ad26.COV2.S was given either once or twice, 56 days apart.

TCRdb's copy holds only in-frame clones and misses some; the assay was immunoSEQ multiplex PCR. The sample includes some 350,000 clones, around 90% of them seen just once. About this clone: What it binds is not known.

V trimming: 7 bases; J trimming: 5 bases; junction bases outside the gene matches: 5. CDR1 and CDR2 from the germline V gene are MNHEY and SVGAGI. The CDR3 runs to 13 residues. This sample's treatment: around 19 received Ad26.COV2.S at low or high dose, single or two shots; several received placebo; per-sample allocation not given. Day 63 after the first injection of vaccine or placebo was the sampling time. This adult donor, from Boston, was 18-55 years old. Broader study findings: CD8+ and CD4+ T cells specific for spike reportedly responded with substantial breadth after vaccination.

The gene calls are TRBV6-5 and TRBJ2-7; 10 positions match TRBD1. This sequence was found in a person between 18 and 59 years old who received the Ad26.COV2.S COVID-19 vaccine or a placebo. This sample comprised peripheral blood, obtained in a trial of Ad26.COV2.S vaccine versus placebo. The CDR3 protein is CASNRQGANEQYF. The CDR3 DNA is TGTGCCAGCAACCGACAGGGGGCCAACGAGCAGTACTTC.